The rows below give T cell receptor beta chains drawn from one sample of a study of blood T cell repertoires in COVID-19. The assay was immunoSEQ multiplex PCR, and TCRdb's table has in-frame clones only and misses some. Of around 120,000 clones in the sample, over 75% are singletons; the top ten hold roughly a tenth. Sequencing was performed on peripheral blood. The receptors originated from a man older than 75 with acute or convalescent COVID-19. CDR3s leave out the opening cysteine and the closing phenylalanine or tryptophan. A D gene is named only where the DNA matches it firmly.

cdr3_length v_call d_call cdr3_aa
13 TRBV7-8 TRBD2 ASSLVGGRGETQY
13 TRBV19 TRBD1 ASSRGQAINQPQH
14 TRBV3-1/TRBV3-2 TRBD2 ASSQSGAGGFGELF
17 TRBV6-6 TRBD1 ASSRRYPPGQGNTGELF
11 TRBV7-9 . ASSFPGGDGYT
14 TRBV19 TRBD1 ASSIRGQTNTGELF
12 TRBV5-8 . ASSLLNSGNTIY
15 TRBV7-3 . ASSLPGEWPAQETQY
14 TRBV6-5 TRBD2 ASSYSGTSGDYEQY
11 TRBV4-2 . ASSQDETREQY
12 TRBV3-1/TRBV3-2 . ASSQVTSRDTQY
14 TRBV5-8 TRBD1 ASSAGTGNSGNTIY
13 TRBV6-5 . ASSYGRNTGQPQH
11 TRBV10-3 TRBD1 AMAGQPNQPQH
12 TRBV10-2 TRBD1 ASRRGTGKSEAF
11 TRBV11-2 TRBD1 ASSLNRGTEAF